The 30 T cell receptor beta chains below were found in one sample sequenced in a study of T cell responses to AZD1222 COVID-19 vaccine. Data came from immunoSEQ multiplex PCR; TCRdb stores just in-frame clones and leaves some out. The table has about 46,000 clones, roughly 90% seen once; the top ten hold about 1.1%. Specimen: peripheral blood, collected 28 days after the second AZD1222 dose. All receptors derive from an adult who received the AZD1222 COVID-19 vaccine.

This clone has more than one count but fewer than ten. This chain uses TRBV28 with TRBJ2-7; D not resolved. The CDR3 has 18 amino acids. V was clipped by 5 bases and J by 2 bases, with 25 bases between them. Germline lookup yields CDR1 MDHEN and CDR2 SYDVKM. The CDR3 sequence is CASSLIPKTAPLPYEQYF. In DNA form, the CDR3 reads TGTGCCAGCAGTCTCATCCCGAAGACCGCACCACTCCCCTACGAGCAGTACTTC.

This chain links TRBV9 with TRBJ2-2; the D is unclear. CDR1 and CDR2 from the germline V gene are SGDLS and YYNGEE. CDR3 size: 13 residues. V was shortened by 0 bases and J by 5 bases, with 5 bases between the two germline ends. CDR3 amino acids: CASSVVGTGELFF. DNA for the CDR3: TGTGCCAGCAGCGTAGTAGGAACCGGGGAGCTGTTTTTT.

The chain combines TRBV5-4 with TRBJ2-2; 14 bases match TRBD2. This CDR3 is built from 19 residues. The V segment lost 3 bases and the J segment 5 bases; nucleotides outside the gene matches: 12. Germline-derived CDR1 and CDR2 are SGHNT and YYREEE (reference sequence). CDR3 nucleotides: TGTGCCAGCAGCTCACCTACCGGGACTAGCGGGAGTCGGACCGGGGAGCTGTTTTTT. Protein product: CASSSPTGTSGSRTGELFF.

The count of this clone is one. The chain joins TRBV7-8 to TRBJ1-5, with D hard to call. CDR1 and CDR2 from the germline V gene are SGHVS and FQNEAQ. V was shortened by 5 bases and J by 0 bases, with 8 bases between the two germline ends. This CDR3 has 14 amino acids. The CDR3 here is CASSPGDSNQPQHF. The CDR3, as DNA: TGTGCCAGCAGCCCAGGAGATAGCAATCAGCCCCAGCATTTT.

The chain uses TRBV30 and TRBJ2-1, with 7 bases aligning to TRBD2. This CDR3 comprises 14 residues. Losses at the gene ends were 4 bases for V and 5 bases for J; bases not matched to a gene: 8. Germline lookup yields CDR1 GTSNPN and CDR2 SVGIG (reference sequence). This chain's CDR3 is CAWTSTSADNEQFF. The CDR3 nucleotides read TGTGCCTGGACCAGTACTAGCGCCGACAATGAGCAGTTCTTC.

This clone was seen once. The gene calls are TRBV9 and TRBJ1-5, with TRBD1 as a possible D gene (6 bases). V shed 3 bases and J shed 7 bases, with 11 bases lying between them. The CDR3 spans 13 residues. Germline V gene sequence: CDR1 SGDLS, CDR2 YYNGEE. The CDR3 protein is CASSETDRQPQHF. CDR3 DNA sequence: TGTGCCAGCAGCGAGACGGACAGACAGCCCCAGCATTTT.

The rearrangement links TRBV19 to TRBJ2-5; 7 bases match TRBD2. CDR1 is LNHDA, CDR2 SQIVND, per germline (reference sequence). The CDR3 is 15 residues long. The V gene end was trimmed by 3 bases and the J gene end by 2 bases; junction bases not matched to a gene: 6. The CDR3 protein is CASSILASGQETQYF. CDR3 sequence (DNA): TGTGCCAGTAGTATTCTGGCTAGCGGACAAGAGACCCAGTACTTC.

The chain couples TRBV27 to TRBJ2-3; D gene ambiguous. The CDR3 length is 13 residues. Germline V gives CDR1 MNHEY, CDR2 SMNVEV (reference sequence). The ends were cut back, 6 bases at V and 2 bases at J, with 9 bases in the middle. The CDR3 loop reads CASRSIDTDTQYF. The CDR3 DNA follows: TGTGCCAGCAGATCCATTGACACAGATACGCAGTATTTT.

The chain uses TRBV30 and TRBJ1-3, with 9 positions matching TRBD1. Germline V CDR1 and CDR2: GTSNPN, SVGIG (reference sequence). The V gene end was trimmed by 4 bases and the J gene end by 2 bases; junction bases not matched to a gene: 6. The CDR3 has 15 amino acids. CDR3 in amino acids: CAWNTGGNAGNTIYF. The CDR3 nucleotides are TGTGCCTGGAATACAGGGGGCAATGCTGGAAACACCATATATTTT.

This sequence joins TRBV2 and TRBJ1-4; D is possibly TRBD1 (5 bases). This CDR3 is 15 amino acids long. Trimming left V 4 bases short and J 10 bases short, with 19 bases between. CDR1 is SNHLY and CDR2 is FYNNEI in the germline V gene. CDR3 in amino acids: CASSGPDIRGGKLFF. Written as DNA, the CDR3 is TGTGCCAGCAGTGGGCCGGACATTCGGGGCGGAAAACTGTTTTTT.

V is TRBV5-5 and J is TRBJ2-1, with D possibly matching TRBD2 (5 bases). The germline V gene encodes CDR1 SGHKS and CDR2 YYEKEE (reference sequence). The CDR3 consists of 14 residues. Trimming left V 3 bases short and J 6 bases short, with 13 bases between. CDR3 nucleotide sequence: TGTGCCAGCAGCTCCCGGGAAGCCCTCAATGAGCAGTTCTTC. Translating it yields CASSSREALNEQFF.

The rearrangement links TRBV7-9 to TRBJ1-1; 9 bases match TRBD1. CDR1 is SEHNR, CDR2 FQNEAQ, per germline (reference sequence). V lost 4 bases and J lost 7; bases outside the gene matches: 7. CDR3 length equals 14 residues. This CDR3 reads CASSWDRAAGEAFF. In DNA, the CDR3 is TGTGCCAGCAGCTGGGACAGGGCGGCGGGTGAAGCTTTCTTT.

CDR3: CASSLGRQGTYEAFF. CDR3 bases: TGTGCCAGCAGCTTAGGACGACAGGGTACTTACGAAGCTTTCTTT. The V gene is TRBV7-2, the J gene TRBJ1-1; 7 bases map to TRBD1. J was trimmed by 8 bases and V by 1 base; bases with no gene match: 10. This CDR3 has 15 amino acids. CDR1 SGHTA and CDR2 FQGNSA come from the germline V gene. The variable domain in full, completed from reference TRBV7-2 and TRBJ1-1, reads GAGVSQSPSNKVTEKGKDVELRCDPISGHTALYWYRQSLGQGLEFLIYFQGNSAPDKSGLPSDRFSAERTGGSVSTLTIQRTQQEDSAVYLCASSLGRQGTYEAFFGQGTRLTVV.

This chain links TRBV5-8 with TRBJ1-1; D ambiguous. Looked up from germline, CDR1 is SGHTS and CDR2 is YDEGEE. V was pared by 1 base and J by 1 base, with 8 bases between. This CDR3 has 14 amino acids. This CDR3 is CASSLLRGNTEAFF. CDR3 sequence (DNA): TGTGCCAGCAGCTTGTTGCGTGGGAACACTGAAGCTTTCTTT.

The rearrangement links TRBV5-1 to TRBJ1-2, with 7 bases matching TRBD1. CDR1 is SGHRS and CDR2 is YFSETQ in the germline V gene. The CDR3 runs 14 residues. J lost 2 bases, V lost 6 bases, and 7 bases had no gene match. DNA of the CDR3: TGCGCCAGCACCGAGACAGGGAACAACTATGGCTACACCTTC. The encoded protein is CASTETGNNYGYTF.

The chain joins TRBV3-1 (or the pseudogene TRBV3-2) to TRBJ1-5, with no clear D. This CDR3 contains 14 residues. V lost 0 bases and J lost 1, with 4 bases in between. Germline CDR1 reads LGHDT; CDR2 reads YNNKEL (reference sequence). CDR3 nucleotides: TGTGCCAGCAGCCAAGATCCGAGCAATCAGCCCCAGCATTTT. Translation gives CASSQDPSNQPQHF.

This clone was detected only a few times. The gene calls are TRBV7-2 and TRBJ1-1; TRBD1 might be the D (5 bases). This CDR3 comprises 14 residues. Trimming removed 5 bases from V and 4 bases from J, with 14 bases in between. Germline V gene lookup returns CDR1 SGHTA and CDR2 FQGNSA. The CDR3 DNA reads TGTGCCAGCAGCCCGGGACTTGGGGGCACTGAAGCTTTCTTT. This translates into CASSPGLGGTEAFF.

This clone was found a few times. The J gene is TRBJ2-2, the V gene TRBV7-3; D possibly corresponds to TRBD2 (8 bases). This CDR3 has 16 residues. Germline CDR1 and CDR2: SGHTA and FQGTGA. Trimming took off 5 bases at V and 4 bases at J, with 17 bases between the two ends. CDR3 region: CASSPGGTRGTGELFF. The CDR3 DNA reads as TGTGCCAGCAGCCCAGGGGGGACTAGGGGCACCGGGGAGCTGTTTTTT.

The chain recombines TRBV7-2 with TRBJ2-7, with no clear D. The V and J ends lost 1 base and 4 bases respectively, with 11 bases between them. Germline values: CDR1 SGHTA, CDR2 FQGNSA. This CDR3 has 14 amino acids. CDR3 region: CASSLEARTYEQYF. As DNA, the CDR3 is TGTGCCAGCAGCTTAGAGGCCAGAACTTACGAGCAGTACTTC.

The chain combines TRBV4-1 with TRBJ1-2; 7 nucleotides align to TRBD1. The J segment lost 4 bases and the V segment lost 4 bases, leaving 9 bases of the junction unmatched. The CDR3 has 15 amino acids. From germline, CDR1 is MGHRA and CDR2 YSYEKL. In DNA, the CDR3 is TGCGCCAGCAGCCCCGAGGACAGGCGAAGCTATGGCTACACCTTC. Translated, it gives CASSPEDRRSYGYTF.

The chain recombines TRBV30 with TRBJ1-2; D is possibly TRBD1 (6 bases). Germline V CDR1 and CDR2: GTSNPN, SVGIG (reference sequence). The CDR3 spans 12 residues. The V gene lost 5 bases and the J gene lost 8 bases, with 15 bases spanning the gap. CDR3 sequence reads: CAWRGQSDGYTF. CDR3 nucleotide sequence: TGTGCCTGGCGGGGACAATCTGACGGCTACACCTTC.

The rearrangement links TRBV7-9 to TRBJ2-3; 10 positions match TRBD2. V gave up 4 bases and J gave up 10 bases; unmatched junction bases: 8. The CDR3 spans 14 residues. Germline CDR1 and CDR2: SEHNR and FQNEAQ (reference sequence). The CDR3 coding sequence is TGTGCCAGCAGCTCCAGGACTAGCGGACCCCCGCAGTATTTT. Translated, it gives CASSSRTSGPPQYF.

The CDR3 loop is CASGLVLTSGSYEQYF. The CDR3 DNA is TGTGCTAGTGGTTTGGTCTTAACTAGCGGTTCCTACGAGCAGTACTTC. J is TRBJ2-7 and V is TRBV12-5, with TRBD2 matching 8 bases. Germline V gene sequence: CDR1 LGHNT, CDR2 FRNRAP. CDR3 size: 16 residues. Germline trimming cut 0 bases from V and 1 base from J; bases unmatched to any gene: 5. The whole variable domain, filled in from reference TRBV12-5 and TRBJ2-7, reads DARVTQTPRHKVTEMGQEVTMRCQPILGHNTVFWYRQTMMQGLELLAYFRNRAPLDDSGMPKDRFSAEMPDATLATLKIQPSEPRDSAVYFCASGLVLTSGSYEQYFGPGTRLTVT.

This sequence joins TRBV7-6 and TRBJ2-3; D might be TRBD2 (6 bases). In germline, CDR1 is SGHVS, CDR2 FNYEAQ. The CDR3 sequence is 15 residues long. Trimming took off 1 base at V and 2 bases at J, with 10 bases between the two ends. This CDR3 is CASSLGSGATDTQYF. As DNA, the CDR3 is TGTGCCAGCAGCTTAGGCTCGGGAGCCACAGATACGCAGTATTTT.

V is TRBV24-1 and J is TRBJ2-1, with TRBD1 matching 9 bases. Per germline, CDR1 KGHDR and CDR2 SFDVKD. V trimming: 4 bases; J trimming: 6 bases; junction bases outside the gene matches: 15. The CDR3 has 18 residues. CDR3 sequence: CATSDPGTGTGRVNEQFF. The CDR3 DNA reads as TGTGCCACCAGTGACCCGGGAACCGGGACAGGGAGGGTCAATGAGCAGTTCTTC.

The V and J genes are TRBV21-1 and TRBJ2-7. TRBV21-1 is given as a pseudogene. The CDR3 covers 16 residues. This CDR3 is CASSTPAFGCPLEQYF. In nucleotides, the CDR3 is TGTGCCAGCAGCACCCCGGCCTTCGGATGCCCTCTGGAGCAGTACTTC.

The CDR3 sequence is CASSTRAMNTEAFF. Written as DNA, the CDR3 is TGTGCCAGTAGCACCAGGGCTATGAACACTGAAGCTTTCTTT. The rearrangement uses TRBV19 and TRBJ1-1; D may be TRBD1 (5 bases). The germline gives CDR1 LNHDA, CDR2 SQIVND (reference sequence). V was clipped by 6 bases and J by 0 bases, with 11 bases between them. The CDR3 has 14 amino acids.

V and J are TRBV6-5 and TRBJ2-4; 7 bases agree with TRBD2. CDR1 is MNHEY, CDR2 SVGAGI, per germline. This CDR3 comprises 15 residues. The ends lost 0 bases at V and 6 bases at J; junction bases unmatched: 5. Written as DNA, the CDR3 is TGTGCCAGCAGTTACTCGGGAGGGGCAGGAAACATTCAGTACTTC. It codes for CASSYSGGAGNIQYF.

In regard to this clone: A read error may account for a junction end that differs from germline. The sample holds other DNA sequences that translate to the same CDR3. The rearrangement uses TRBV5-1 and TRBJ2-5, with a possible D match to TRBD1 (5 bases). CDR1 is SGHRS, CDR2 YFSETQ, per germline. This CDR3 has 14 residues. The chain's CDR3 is CASSLSGALETQYF. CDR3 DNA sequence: TGCGCCAGCAGCTTGAGTGGGGCCTTGGAGACACAGTACTTC.

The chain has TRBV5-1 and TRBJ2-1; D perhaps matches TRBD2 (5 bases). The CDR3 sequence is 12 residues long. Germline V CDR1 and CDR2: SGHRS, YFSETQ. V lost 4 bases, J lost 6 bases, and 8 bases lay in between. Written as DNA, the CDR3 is TGCGCCAGCAGCCCGGGAAGCAATGAGCAGTTCTTC. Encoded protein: CASSPGSNEQFF.